This T cell receptor (beta chain) was sequenced in a study of CD8 T cells in Susac syndrome. V lost 4 bases and J 3 bases, leaving 19 bases between the germline ends. CDR3 length: 16 residues. CDR1 is SGHVS and CDR2 is FQNEAQ in the germline V gene. Reverse transcription of 0.5 to 1 ug RNA was performed with random hexamers. With immunoSEQ multiplex PCR, TCR beta CDR3 was amplified across 54 Vbeta and 13 Jbeta. TCRdb redid the calling of the immunoSEQ multiplex PCR reads with MiXCR, one entry per CDR3 protein. The table has some 200,000 distinct CDR3 sequences, 95% seen once. Recently defined diagnostic criteria for definite or probable disease were fulfilled by Susac syndrome patients.

The source of this sequence is a human donor with Susac syndrome. The chain combines TRBV7-8 with TRBJ2-7; possible D gene TRBD2, 6 bases. Specimen: CD8+ T cells from PBMCs. For the CDR3, the DNA is TGTGCCAGCAGCTCAATGACGGGGGAAGGAAGCTACGAGCAGTACTTC. Encoded protein: CASSSMTGEGSYEQYF.